These 22 T cell receptor beta chains were all obtained from the same sample, sequenced in a study of cytomegalovirus exposure and HLA in healthy donors. The PCR ran on 60 Vbeta and 13 Jbeta primers. Profiling relied on immunoSEQ multiplex PCR, and the TCRdb table lists in-frame clones only, not all of them. Among roughly 20,000 clones listed, 65% to 75% were seen once. Material: PBMCs. These TCRs come from a man aged 18-30 years in good health and CMV-seronegative.

V usage is TRBV6-5 and J usage is TRBJ2-7; 8 positions match TRBD2. Germline V gene data show CDR1 as MNHEY and CDR2 as SVGAGI. The V and J ends lost 8 bases and 1 base, in that order; junction bases with no gene match: 4. This CDR3 spans 13 amino acids. CDR3 residues: CASSRLASYEQYF. CDR3 DNA: TGTGCCAGCTCACGACTAGCGTCCTACGAGCAGTACTTC.

The chain recombines TRBV4-2 with TRBJ1-2; the match to TRBD1 covers 8 bases. Germline trimming cut 4 bases from V and 4 bases from J; bases unmatched to any gene: 14. CDR1 is LGHNA, CDR2 YNFKEQ, per germline. The CDR3 contains 17 residues. CDR3 DNA sequence: TGTGCCAGCAGCCCGGAAATACGGACAGGGACGAGCTATGGCTACACCTTC. Amino acid sequence: CASSPEIRTGTSYGYTF.

The V gene is TRBV4-3, the J gene TRBJ1-2, with a possible D match to TRBD1 (6 bases). Trimming stripped 1 base from V and 2 bases from J, with 8 bases between. CDR3 length equals 14 residues. Germline values: CDR1 LGHNA, CDR2 YSLEER. The CDR3 is CASSQAQGNYGYTF. The CDR3 coding sequence is TGCGCCAGCAGCCAAGCCCAGGGGAACTATGGCTACACCTTC.

V and J are TRBV5-6 and TRBJ1-2; 7 bases are a match to TRBD1. Germline values: CDR1 SGHDT, CDR2 YYEEEE. This CDR3 contains 15 residues. J gave up 1 base and V 5 bases, and 8 bases lay outside the gene matches. The CDR3 bases are TGTGCCAGCAGTTTCGGGGACAGTCGTAACTATGGCTACACCTTC. It codes for CASSFGDSRNYGYTF.

The J gene is TRBJ1-1, the V gene TRBV2; TRBD1 is a possible D gene (5 bases). Trimming took 6 bases from V and 3 from J, leaving 11 bases between them. This CDR3 spans 13 amino acids. Looked up from germline, CDR1 is SNHLY and CDR2 is FYNNEI. CDR3 in DNA: TGTGCCAGCAGAAGAACCAGGGACACTGAAGCTTTCTTT. This translates into CASRRTRDTEAFF.

V usage is TRBV6-5 and J usage is TRBJ2-7, with TRBD1 identical over 8 bases. Germline lookup yields CDR1 MNHEY and CDR2 SVGAGI. V shed 6 bases, J shed 1 base, and the junction held 5 bases outside the gene matches. The CDR3 consists of 14 residues. The CDR3 DNA reads TGTGCCAGCAGAACGACAGGGGAATCCTACGAGCAGTACTTC. Protein sequence: CASRTTGESYEQYF.

V usage is TRBV5-6 and J usage is TRBJ1-2; D gene unclear. CDR1 and CDR2 from the germline V gene are SGHDT and YYEEEE. The CDR3 sequence is 13 residues long. Trimming removed 0 bases from V and 6 bases from J, with 9 bases in between. Here the CDR3 reads CASSLGFEDGYTF. DNA of the CDR3: TGTGCCAGCAGCTTGGGGTTTGAGGATGGCTACACCTTC. The full variable domain, rest sourced from reference TRBV5-6 and TRBJ1-2, is DAGVTQSPTHLIKTRGQQVTLRCSPKSGHDTVSWYQQALGQGPQFIFQYYEEEERQRGNFPDRFSGHQFPNYSSELNVNALLLGDSALYLCASSLGFEDGYTFGSGTRLTVV.

The rearrangement links TRBV4-2 to TRBJ1-5, with D possibly TRBD1 on 5 matching bases. CDR1 and CDR2 (germline): LGHNA, YNFKEQ. The length of the CDR3 is 14 residues. The V end lost 6 bases, the J end lost 0 bases, and 9 bases lay between the germline ends. CDR3 sequence (DNA): TGTGCCAGCAGACCCGACAGTAGCAATCAGCCCCAGCATTTT. The encoded protein is CASRPDSSNQPQHF.

The chain combines TRBV29-1 with TRBJ1-1, with 9 bases aligning to TRBD1. The CDR3 has 12 amino acids. CDR1 SQVTM and CDR2 ANQGSEA come from the germline V gene. The J segment lost 4 bases and the V segment lost 7 bases, leaving 4 bases of the junction unmatched. CDR3 residues: CSAGQGLTEAFF. Written as DNA, the CDR3 is TGCAGCGCAGGACAGGGGCTCACTGAAGCTTTCTTT.

The chain combines TRBV30 with TRBJ2-1; 8 bases map to TRBD1. The CDR3 has 18 residues. With V trimmed by 2 bases and J by 1 base, 13 bases remained unmatched. Germline CDR1 and CDR2: GTSNPN and SVGIG (reference sequence). The CDR3 is CAWSIEAGGLPSYNEQFF. The CDR3 nucleotides are TGTGCCTGGAGTATCGAGGCAGGGGGCCTCCCTTCCTACAATGAGCAGTTCTTC. Full variable domain (outside the CDR3, taken from reference TRBV30 and TRBJ2-1): SQTIHQWPATLVQPVGSPLSLECTVEGTSNPNLYWYRQAAGRGLQLLFYSVGIGQISSEVPQNLSASRPQDRQFILSSKKLLLSDSGFYLCAWSIEAGGLPSYNEQFFGPGTRLTVL.

The genes are TRBV19 and TRBJ1-1; D unclear. This CDR3 comprises 11 residues. The germline V and J ends were trimmed by 9 bases and 1 base, with 6 bases remaining between them. Germline V gene sequence: CDR1 LNHDA, CDR2 SQIVND (reference sequence). The CDR3 sequence is CASTTNTEAFF. DNA for the CDR3: TGTGCCAGCACAACGAACACTGAAGCTTTCTTT.

This chain connects TRBV29-1 to TRBJ2-5, with 12 bases identical to TRBD2. V was pared by 6 bases and J by 2 bases, with 4 bases of the junction left unmatched. The CDR3 totals 14 residues. CDR1 is SQVTM and CDR2 is ANQGSEA in the germline V gene. CDR3: CSVAGTSGQETQYF. The CDR3 nucleotides are TGCAGCGTCGCCGGGACTAGCGGGCAAGAGACCCAGTACTTC.

The chain combines TRBV30 with TRBJ2-5; 10 bases map to TRBD2. CDR1 and CDR2 from the germline V gene are GTSNPN and SVGIG (reference sequence). The CDR3 extends over 16 amino acids. Losses at the gene ends were 1 base for V and 5 bases for J; bases not matched to a gene: 10. DNA of the CDR3: TGTGCCTGGAGTGAGAGAGCGGGGGGGTTGAGTGAGACCCAGTACTTC. This codes for CAWSERAGGLSETQYF.

The rearrangement links TRBV7-2 to TRBJ2-3, with a possible D match to TRBD2 (6 bases). CDR1 is SGHTA and CDR2 is FQGNSA in the germline V gene. V was cut by 5 bases and J by 2 bases, with 17 bases left in between. The CDR3 is made up of 16 amino acids. CDR3 coding DNA: TGTGCCAGCAGCGCGGGACCTAAATTATACACAGATACGCAGTATTTT. This encodes CASSAGPKLYTDTQYF.

V is TRBV5-4 and J is TRBJ2-7, with 8 bases lining up with TRBD1. Germline V lookup: CDR1 SGHNT, CDR2 YYREEE (reference sequence). The CDR3 is 15 amino acids. Trimming removed 0 bases from V and 6 bases from J; junction bases left unmatched: 8. This chain's CDR3 is CASSLGGNTGGEQYF. Here the CDR3 DNA reads TGTGCCAGCAGCTTGGGGGGAAACACAGGGGGCGAGCAGTACTTC.

This clone was seen just once. This sequence joins TRBV29-1 and TRBJ2-7, with 7 bases matching TRBD2. The CDR3 is made up of 15 amino acids. The V gene end was trimmed by 3 bases and the J gene end by 2 bases; junction bases not matched to a gene: 10. CDR1 and CDR2 (germline): SQVTM, ANQGSEA. The CDR3 nucleotides read TGCAGCGTTGAGGGAGGGCCTAGCGGAGCCTACGAGCAGTACTTC. Translating gives CSVEGGPSGAYEQYF.

This clone was detected only a few times. This rearrangement joins TRBV4-1 to TRBJ1-4, with D perhaps matching TRBD1 (6 bases). CDR3 length equals 16 residues. V was cut by 1 base and J by 5 bases, with 14 bases left in between. Germline-derived CDR1 and CDR2 are MGHRA and YSYEKL. The CDR3 is CASSQAQRGNNEKLFF. CDR3 sequence (DNA): TGCGCCAGCAGCCAAGCGCAAAGGGGGAACAATGAAAAACTGTTTTTT.

V gene TRBV30 combines with J gene TRBJ2-1, with D hard to call. Germline V gene sequence: CDR1 GTSNPN, CDR2 SVGIG (reference sequence). This CDR3 region has 13 residues. Deletions cut 4 bases from V and 7 bases from J, with 14 bases between. Written as DNA, the CDR3 is TGTGCCTGGAATGATGAGTCCGTAAATGAGCAGTTCTTC. Amino acids: CAWNDESVNEQFF.

The chain combines TRBV5-1 with TRBJ1-2, with 10 bases identical to TRBD1. J was trimmed by 4 bases and V by 6 bases; bases with no gene match: 6. The CDR3 contains 14 residues. Germline values: CDR1 SGHRS, CDR2 YFSETQ. Written as DNA, the CDR3 is TGCGCCAGCAAGGCGACAGGGGGCGTCTATGGCTACACCTTC. Amino acid sequence: CASKATGGVYGYTF.

This rearrangement joins TRBV30 to TRBJ2-1; 9 bases line up with TRBD2. From germline, CDR1 is GTSNPN and CDR2 SVGIG (reference sequence). The CDR3 contains 16 residues. The V and J ends lost 4 bases and 6 bases, in that order; junction bases with no gene match: 13. CDR3 in amino acids: CAWKRAGGSAANEQFF. The DNA for the CDR3 is TGTGCCTGGAAGCGAGCGGGAGGTTCGGCGGCCAATGAGCAGTTCTTC. Combining the CDR3 with reference TRBV30 and TRBJ2-1 gives the whole variable domain SQTIHQWPATLVQPVGSPLSLECTVEGTSNPNLYWYRQAAGRGLQLLFYSVGIGQISSEVPQNLSASRPQDRQFILSSKKLLLSDSGFYLCAWKRAGGSAANEQFFGPGTRLTVL.

This clone was seen more than once but under ten times. The gene calls are TRBV6-5 and TRBJ1-5, with D unresolved. CDR3 length equals 13 residues. The V end lost 5 bases, the J end lost 4 bases, and 9 bases lay between the germline ends. CDR1 is MNHEY, CDR2 SVGAGI, per germline. In DNA form, the CDR3 reads TGTGCCAGCAGTGTCGGAGGAAATCAGCCCCAGCATTTT. Its translation is CASSVGGNQPQHF.

This chain links TRBV15 with TRBJ1-2; D is perhaps TRBD1 (6 bases). The CDR3 sequence is 13 residues long. Trimming left V 10 bases short and J 7 bases short, with 19 bases between. Germline-derived CDR1 and CDR2 are LNHNV and YYDKDF (reference sequence). In DNA form, the CDR3 reads TGTGCCAGTACCAATCAGGGGCGTGGTGGCTACACCTTC. Protein sequence: CASTNQGRGGYTF.